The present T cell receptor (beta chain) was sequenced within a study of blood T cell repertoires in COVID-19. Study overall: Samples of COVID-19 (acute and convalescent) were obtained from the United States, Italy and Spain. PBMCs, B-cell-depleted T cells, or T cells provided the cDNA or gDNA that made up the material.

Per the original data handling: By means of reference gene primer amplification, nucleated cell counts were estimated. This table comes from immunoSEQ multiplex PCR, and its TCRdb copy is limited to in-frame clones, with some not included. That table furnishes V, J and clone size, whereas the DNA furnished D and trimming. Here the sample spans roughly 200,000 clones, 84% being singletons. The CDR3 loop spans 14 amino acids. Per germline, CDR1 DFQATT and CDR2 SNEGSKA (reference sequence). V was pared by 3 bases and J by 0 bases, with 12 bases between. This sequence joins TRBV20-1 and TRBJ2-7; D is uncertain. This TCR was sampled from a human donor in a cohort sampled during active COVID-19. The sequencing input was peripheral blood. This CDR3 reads CSASSRVSSYEQYF. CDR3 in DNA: TGCAGTGCTAGTTCTAGAGTGAGCTCCTACGAGCAGTACTTC.